The 24 T cell receptor beta chains in this list originate from one sample, sequenced in a study of neurological immune-mediated disorders. TCRdb reanalysed the 5' RACE reads using MiXCR and keeps one entry per CDR3 protein. The sample holds roughly 80,000 distinct CDR3 sequences; over 9% are singletons and the top ten take about 1.7%. Input material: PBMCs. These receptors were collected from a man in his forties in good health.

Ten or more counts support this clonotype. The genes are TRBV20-1 and TRBJ2-5; 8 bases are shared with TRBD2. With 3 bases clipped from V and 3 bases from J, the junction kept 9 bases outside the gene matches. In germline, CDR1 is DFQATT, CDR2 SNEGSKA (reference sequence). The CDR3 spans 15 residues. In DNA form, the CDR3 reads TGCAGTGCTAGTCCCCCCTCAGCGGGGGAAGAGACCCAGTACTTC. Protein sequence: CSASPPSAGEETQYF.

This clonotype was seen many times. The rearrangement uses TRBV20-1 and TRBJ2-7; 8 bases align to TRBD2. The CDR3 extends over 15 amino acids. Germline V gene lookup returns CDR1 DFQATT and CDR2 SNEGSKA (reference sequence). CDR3 DNA: TGCAGAGAATTAAGACCGGGAGGGAAATCCTACGAGCAGTACTTC. It translates to CRELRPGGKSYEQYF.

This clonotype was observed a handful of times. This rearrangement joins TRBV20-1 to TRBJ2-3; TRBD2 agrees at 8 bases. The J segment lost 6 bases and the V segment lost 3 bases, leaving 5 bases of the junction unmatched. The V gene's germline CDR1 is DFQATT and CDR2 SNEGSKA (reference sequence). This CDR3 spans 13 amino acids. CDR3: CSASGGAWDTQYF. CDR3 sequence (DNA): TGCAGTGCTAGCGGGGGGGCCTGGGATACGCAGTATTTT.

This clonotype was seen ten or more times. CDR3 amino acids: CASSLEGRGTGELFF. The CDR3 nucleotides read TGTGCCAGCAGCTTGGAAGGGCGCGGGACCGGGGAGCTGTTTTTT. The gene calls are TRBV5-5 and TRBJ2-2, with a weak D call TRBD2 (5 bases). CDR1 and CDR2 from the germline V gene are SGHKS and YYEKEE (reference sequence). The germline V and J ends were trimmed by 0 bases and 5 bases, with 11 bases remaining between them. There are 15 residues in the CDR3.

This clonotype appeared many times. The chain links TRBV5-1 to TRBJ1-1; D uncertain. The CDR3 has 13 amino acids. V gave up 2 bases and J gave up 5 bases, with 10 bases separating them. Per the germline V gene, CDR1 is SGHRS and CDR2 is YFSETQ. The CDR3 protein is CASSFETGTEAFF. In DNA form, the CDR3 reads TGCGCCAGCAGCTTTGAGACGGGGACTGAAGCTTTCTTT.

In its sample, this clonotype was seen many times. V and J are TRBV7-2 and TRBJ2-7; D remains unclear. Looked up from germline, CDR1 is SGHTA and CDR2 is FQGNSA. Trimming took 5 bases from V and 2 from J, leaving 7 bases between them. The CDR3 spans 12 residues. The CDR3, as DNA: TGTGCCAGCAGCCAGCGTGCCTACGAGCAGTACTTC. Translating gives CASSQRAYEQYF.

There are many counts of this clonotype. The J gene is TRBJ1-3, the V gene TRBV12-3 or TRBV12-4; unclear D gene. Between the trimmed V and J ends, which lost 10 bases and 4 bases, there was a span of 11 bases. This CDR3 has 12 amino acids. In nucleotides, the CDR3 is TGTGCCACCGACATCGTAGGAAACACCATATATTTT. Translation: CATDIVGNTIYF.

At least ten counts were recorded for this clonotype. The V and J genes are TRBV29-1 and TRBJ2-3; 7 bases align to TRBD2. The germline V gene has CDR1 SQVTM and CDR2 ANQGSEA. Trimming cost V 3 bases and J 6 bases; bases outside gene matches: 3. The CDR3 runs to 12 residues. The CDR3 bases are TGCAGCGTTGATTCCGGGGGGGATACGCAGTATTTT. This encodes CSVDSGGDTQYF.

Many counts were recorded for this clonotype. V gene TRBV6-1 combines with J gene TRBJ1-5; D not certain. This CDR3 contains 14 residues. The V and J ends lost 11 bases and 2 bases respectively, with 16 bases between them. CDR1 is MNHNS and CDR2 is SASEGT in the germline V gene. The CDR3 reads CASWGGLGNQPQHF. In nucleotides, the CDR3 is TGTGCCTCCTGGGGAGGGCTGGGCAATCAGCCCCAGCATTTT.

At least ten counts were recorded for this clonotype. CDR3 protein: CASSLLAGANVLTF. CDR3 nucleotides: TGTGCCAGCAGCTTATTGGCTGGGGCCAACGTCCTGACTTTC. V usage is TRBV7-6 and J usage is TRBJ2-6; D call uncertain. Trimming removed 2 bases from V and 2 bases from J, with 4 bases in between. The CDR3 sequence is 14 residues long. CDR1 is SGHVS, CDR2 FNYEAQ, per germline.

Ten or more counts support this clonotype. This rearrangement joins TRBV7-2 to TRBJ2-5; D is perhaps TRBD2 (7 bases). V shed 0 bases and J shed 4 bases, with 12 bases lying between them. The V gene's germline CDR1 is SGHTA and CDR2 FQGNSA. CDR3 length: 15 residues. In DNA form, the CDR3 reads TGTGCCAGCAGCTTAGCGGGGGGGCATATAGAGACCCAGTACTTC. Translated, it gives CASSLAGGHIETQYF.

There are many counts of this clonotype. The chain combines TRBV12-3 or TRBV12-4 with TRBJ2-6; TRBD1 might be the D (6 bases). This CDR3 is built from 18 residues. Deletions cut 4 bases from V and 2 bases from J, with 18 bases between. The DNA for the CDR3 is TGTGCCAGCAGTTCCTTTAACAGGGCGATGACTGGGGCCAACGTCCTGACTTTC. Translation: CASSSFNRAMTGANVLTF.

This sequence joins TRBV6-5 and TRBJ1-1, with a weak D call TRBD1 (5 bases). From germline, CDR1 is MNHEY and CDR2 SVGAGI. V lost 0 bases, J lost 3 bases, and 11 bases lay in between. CDR3 size: 15 residues. CDR3 DNA: TGTGCCAGCAGTTACTCATCAGGGAGATACACTGAAGCTTTCTTT. It codes for CASSYSSGRYTEAFF.

This clonotype was picked up many times. The chain employs TRBV6-6 and TRBJ2-7; 10 nucleotides match TRBD2. The ends lost 8 bases at V and 0 bases at J; junction bases unmatched: 7. Germline-derived CDR1 and CDR2 are MNHNY and SVGAGI (reference sequence). The CDR3 sequence is 15 residues long. In DNA, the CDR3 is TGTGCCAGCTTCGGACTAGCGGTCAACTCCTACGAGCAGTACTTC. Translated: CASFGLAVNSYEQYF.

This clonotype showed up many times. The chain employs TRBV5-1 and TRBJ2-2, with D unclear. CDR3 size: 13 residues. The germline V gene encodes CDR1 SGHRS and CDR2 YFSETQ. The V end was cut by 0 bases, the J end by 7 bases, with 7 bases between. CDR3 in amino acids: CASSLEAVGELFF. The CDR3 DNA sequence: TGCGCCAGCAGCTTGGAGGCCGTCGGGGAGCTGTTTTTT. The complete variable domain, with remaining parts taken from reference TRBV5-1 and TRBJ2-2, reads KAGVTQTPRYLIKTRGQQVTLSCSPISGHRSVSWYQQTPGQGLQFLFEYFSETQRNKGNFPGRFSGRQFSNSRSEMNVSTLELGDSALYLCASSLEAVGELFFGEGSRLTVL.

This clonotype was counted ten times or more. This rearrangement joins TRBV7-2 to TRBJ2-7; the match to TRBD2 covers 9 bases. This CDR3 has 13 residues. CDR1 is SGHTA, CDR2 FQGNSA, per germline. Trimming took 6 bases from V and 5 from J; bases not matched to a gene: 5. CDR3 sequence (DNA): TGTGCCAGCAGTAATAGCGGGAGAGACGAGCAGTACTTC. Translation: CASSNSGRDEQYF.

This clonotype was recorded a few times. The chain recombines TRBV27 with TRBJ2-2; D unclear. The germline V gene has CDR1 MNHEY and CDR2 SMNVEV (reference sequence). V lost 0 bases and J lost 4, with 18 bases in between. This CDR3 has 18 residues. CDR3 loop: CASSLSYSVGVFTGELFF. The CDR3 bases are TGTGCCAGCAGTTTATCGTACTCTGTTGGGGTTTTCACCGGGGAGCTGTTTTTT.

A remark on this clonotype: This may be a read error, as it is one base from a much larger clone. The chain couples TRBV27 to TRBJ2-2; no clear D. CDR1 MNHEY and CDR2 SMNVEV come from the germline V gene (reference sequence). The CDR3 is 12 amino acids. The DNA for the CDR3 is TGTGCCATCAGTTTTTCCCCCGGGGAGCTGTTTTTT. Translating it yields CAISFSPGELFF.

This clonotype was found many times. The V gene is TRBV29-1, the J gene TRBJ1-4, with D hard to call. Trimming left V 1 base short and J 9 bases short, with 15 bases between. The length of the CDR3 is 14 residues. Germline V gives CDR1 SQVTM, CDR2 ANQGSEA. The CDR3 DNA reads as TGCAGCGTTGAAGGCGGGAACAACCCCAAAAAACTGTTTTTT. Protein sequence: CSVEGGNNPKKLFF. Complete variable domain (other parts from reference TRBV29-1 and TRBJ1-4): SAVISQKPSRDICQRGTSLTIQCQVDSQVTMMFWYRQQPGQSLTLIATANQGSEATYESGFVIDKFPISRPNLTFSTLTVSNMSPEDSSIYLCSVEGGNNPKKLFFGSGTQLSVL.

This clonotype has a handful of counts. The chain carries TRBV6-2 or TRBV6-3 and TRBJ2-1; 11 nucleotides line up with TRBD2. J lost 9 bases, V lost 6 bases, and 7 bases had no gene match. This CDR3 contains 14 residues. Germline-derived CDR1 and CDR2 are MNHEY and SVGEGT. The CDR3 here is CASSPLAGEAEQFF. The CDR3 bases are TGTGCCAGCAGCCCACTAGCGGGGGAGGCTGAGCAGTTCTTC.

In the case of this clonotype: A much larger clone lies one base from this, so it may be a read error. This rearrangement joins TRBV29-1 to TRBJ2-7, with D maybe TRBD2 (7 bases). V was clipped by 7 bases and J by 7 bases, with 20 bases between them. The CDR3 loop spans 13 amino acids. Germline V lookup: CDR1 SQVTM, CDR2 ANQGSEA. CDR3 nucleotide sequence: TGCAGCGGGGGGGGCGGGAGTTCTGGAGAGCAGTACTTC. This sequence encodes CSGGGGSSGEQYF.

In this sample, this clonotype turned up many times. The CDR3 here is CASSSRYTGELFF. The CDR3 nucleotides are TGTGCCAGCAGCTCGCGTTACACCGGGGAGCTGTTTTTT. The rearrangement uses TRBV7-9 and TRBJ2-2; D is unresolved. CDR1 and CDR2 from the germline V gene are SEHNR and FQNEAQ (reference sequence). Trimming left V 4 bases short and J 3 bases short, with 6 bases between. This CDR3 has 13 amino acids.

This clonotype was counted many times. The V and J genes are TRBV9 and TRBJ2-2; a possible D gene is TRBD2 (6 bases). The V end was cut by 1 base, the J end by 3 bases, with 13 bases between. Germline CDR1 is SGDLS and CDR2 is YYNGEE. This CDR3 is 16 amino acids long. The DNA of the CDR3 is TGTGCCAGCAGCGTAAGGGCGGGATCTGACACCGGGGAGCTGTTTTTT. It codes for CASSVRAGSDTGELFF.

This clonotype was seen only a few times. The gene calls are TRBV7-2 and TRBJ1-1, with D unresolved. Trimming left V 6 bases short and J 0 bases short, with 11 bases between. The CDR3 contains 14 residues. Germline CDR1 is SGHTA and CDR2 is FQGNSA. In nucleotides, the CDR3 is TGTGCCAGCAGTCGTACTACGGTGAACACTGAAGCTTTCTTT. Amino acid sequence: CASSRTTVNTEAFF.